This TCR beta chain came from a study of cytomegalovirus exposure and HLA in healthy donors. V dropped 3 bases and J dropped 0; count of bases not matched to a gene: 8. The germline gives CDR1 LGHNA, CDR2 YNFKEQ. This CDR3 spans 18 amino acids. Primers: 60 Vbeta forward and 13 Jbeta reverse. Clones were sequenced by immunoSEQ multiplex PCR, and TCRdb holds only the in-frame ones, with some missing. This sample has over 150,000 clones, with about 80% found just once. This TCR was recovered from a woman between 50 and 59 years old in good health and CMV-seronegative. The specimen sequenced was PBMCs. J is TRBJ2-3 and V is TRBV4-2; 11 nucleotides match TRBD2. The CDR3 loop is CASSHGLAGGPSTDTQYF. In DNA form, the CDR3 reads TGTGCCAGCAGCCATGGCCTAGCGGGGGGACCAAGCACAGATACGCAGTATTTT.